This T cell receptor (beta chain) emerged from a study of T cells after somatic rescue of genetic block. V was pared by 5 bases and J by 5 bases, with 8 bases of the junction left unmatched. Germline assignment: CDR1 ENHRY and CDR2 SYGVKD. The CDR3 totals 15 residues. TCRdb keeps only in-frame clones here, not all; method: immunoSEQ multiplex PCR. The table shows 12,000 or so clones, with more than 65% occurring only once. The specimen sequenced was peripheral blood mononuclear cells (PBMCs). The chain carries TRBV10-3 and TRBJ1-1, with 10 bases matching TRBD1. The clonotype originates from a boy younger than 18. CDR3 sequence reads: CAISRDRGRRTEAFF. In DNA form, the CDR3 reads TGTGCCATCAGTCGAGACAGGGGGCGCAGGACTGAAGCTTTCTTT.